The T cell receptor beta chain under discussion was sequenced for a study of cytomegalovirus exposure and HLA in healthy donors. This clone was seen more than once but under ten times. Sequenced by immunoSEQ multiplex PCR; TCRdb stores in-frame clones only, minus some. The table includes about 73,000 clones, approximately 95% detected once. The CDR3 has 16 residues. Per the germline V gene, CDR1 is LGHNT and CDR2 is FRNRAP. The trim removed 2 bases at V and 11 bases at J, leaving 16 bases unmatched. The TCR comes from a man aged 18 to 30 in good health and CMV-seronegative. Sequencing was done on a sample of PBMCs. The rearrangement links TRBV12-5 to TRBJ1-1; 8 bases align to TRBD1. The CDR3 DNA reads as TGTGCTAGTGGTTTGACTCTTCCGTCAGGGGGCGTGAATGCTTTCTTT. As protein: CASGLTLPSGGVNAFF.